This entry lists 3 T cell receptor beta chains sequenced from one sample in a study of shared T cell receptors in the human thymus. Clones were read by immunoSEQ multiplex PCR, and TCRdb kept only the in-frame ones, dropping some. The repertoire consists of 500,000 to 850,000 clones, with approximately 87% occurring once and the leading ten covering just under 0.0095%. The same data also contributed to another study, on human thymus T cells.

The sample comprised thymocytes. Receptors were obtained from a boy in the first two years of life with a congenital heart defect.

In its sample, this clone was seen once. This rearrangement joins TRBV9 to TRBJ1-3; D is uncertain. The CDR3 consists of 16 residues. V gave up 4 bases and J gave up 4 bases, with 18 bases separating them. Germline-derived CDR1 and CDR2 are SGDLS and YYNGEE. CDR3: CASSLRVVGSGNTIYF. CDR3 bases: TGTGCCAGCAGCCTCCGCGTGGTGGGCAGCGGAAACACCATATATTTT.

This chain uses TRBV30 with TRBJ2-1, with 8 positions matching TRBD2. V lost 2 bases, J lost 5 bases, and 17 bases stayed unmatched. Germline V lookup: CDR1 GTSNPN, CDR2 SVGIG (reference sequence). The CDR3 has 18 amino acids. CDR3 amino acids: CAWSIPPCAGGDNNEQFF. The CDR3 DNA is TGTGCCTGGAGTATACCCCCGTGCGCGGGGGGCGACAACAATGAGCAGTTCTTC.

This chain joins TRBV5-1 and TRBJ2-1, with 11 nucleotides matching TRBD1. CDR1 is SGHRS and CDR2 is YFSETQ in the germline V gene. CDR3 size: 15 residues. V was pared by 2 bases and J by 6 bases, with 4 bases of the junction left unmatched. In DNA, the CDR3 is TGCGCCAGCAGCTTACCCGGGACAGGGGGCAATGAGCAGTTCTTC. It translates to CASSLPGTGGNEQFF.